This TCR beta chain was identified in a study of cytomegalovirus exposure and HLA in healthy donors. About this clone itself: The antigen remains unidentified.

This PCR relied on a set of 60 Vbeta primers and 13 Jbeta primers. The protocol was immunoSEQ multiplex PCR, while the TCRdb copy is restricted to in-frame clones and leaves out a portion. This sample has some 170,000 clones, with about 72% found just once. Study-wide findings and caveats: Of the V segments, some could not be distinguished, including TRBV6-2 and TRBV6-3, and were excluded.

Per the germline V gene, CDR1 is KGHSH and CDR2 is LQKENI. The junction had 4 bases not matched to a gene; V was cut back by 3 bases and J by 2 bases. CDR3 length: 15 amino acids. The material sequenced was PBMCs. This TCR was sampled from a man aged 60 to 69 in good health and CMV-seronegative. The V call is TRBV18, the J call TRBJ1-3; 7 bases agree with TRBD1. The DNA of the CDR3 is TGTGCCAGCTCACCGACACAGGGGACTGGAAACACCATATATTTT. This gives the protein CASSPTQGTGNTIYF.